Sequencing of this T cell receptor beta chain was carried out in a study of naive CD8 T cells in extremely preterm neonates. Deliveries were elective term cesareans at about 35-42 weeks, with no labor or membrane rupture. The CDR3 has 15 amino acids. Germline V gene lookup returns CDR1 MNHEY and CDR2 SMNVEV (reference sequence). Losses at the gene ends were 4 bases for V and 4 bases for J; bases not matched to a gene: 6. TCRdb keeps only in-frame clones here, not all; method: immunoSEQ multiplex PCR. The table lists several thousand clones, around 90% of them singletons. Study conclusions and caveats: Preterm CDR3s were shorter than older groups', with fewer N additions and less trimming. Term neonates 0.35% to 0.5%, young children 0.025% to 0.03%, adults 0.01%; preterm neonates shared roughly 2.7%. Preterm neonates had significantly lower iChao1 richness than other age groups.

About this clone: The antigen remains unidentified.

Sequencing input: naive CD8+ T cells from cord blood. V usage is TRBV27 and J usage is TRBJ1-5, with 8 bases lining up with TRBD1. This sequence was found in a newborn in good health. CDR3 in DNA: TGTGCCAGCAGTTCAGGGGGCGGTGGGAATCAGCCCCAGCATTTT. Its protein product is CASSSGGGGNQPQHF.